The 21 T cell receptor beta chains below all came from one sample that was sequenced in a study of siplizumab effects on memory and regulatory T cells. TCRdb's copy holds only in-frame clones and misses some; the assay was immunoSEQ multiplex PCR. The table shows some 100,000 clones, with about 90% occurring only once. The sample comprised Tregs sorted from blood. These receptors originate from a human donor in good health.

CDR3 region: CASSWGGIRGDFTMYEQYF. CDR3 DNA: TGCGCCAGCAGCTGGGGCGGGATACGCGGGGACTTCACGATGTACGAGCAGTACTTC. This chain connects TRBV5-1 to TRBJ2-7, with D possibly TRBD2 on 6 matching bases. This CDR3 is built from 19 residues. The germline V gene has CDR1 SGHRS and CDR2 YFSETQ. V was shortened by 3 bases and J by 4 bases, with 29 bases between the two germline ends. The full variable domain, completed using reference TRBV5-1 and TRBJ2-7, is KAGVTQTPRYLIKTRGQQVTLSCSPISGHRSVSWYQQTPGQGLQFLFEYFSETQRNKGNFPGRFSGRQFSNSRSEMNVSTLELGDSALYLCASSWGGIRGDFTMYEQYFGPGTRLTVT.

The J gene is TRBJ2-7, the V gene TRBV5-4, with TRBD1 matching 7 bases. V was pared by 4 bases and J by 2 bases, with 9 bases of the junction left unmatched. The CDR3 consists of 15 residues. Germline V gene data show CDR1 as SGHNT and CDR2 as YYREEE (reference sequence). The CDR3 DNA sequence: TGTGCCAGCAGCACAAGGGGGCAATTCGCCTACGAGCAGTACTTC. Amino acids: CASSTRGQFAYEQYF.

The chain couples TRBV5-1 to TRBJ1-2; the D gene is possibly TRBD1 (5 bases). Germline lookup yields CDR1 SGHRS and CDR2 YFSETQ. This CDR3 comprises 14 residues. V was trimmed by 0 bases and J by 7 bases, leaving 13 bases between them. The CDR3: CASSLEAGIGGYTF. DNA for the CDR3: TGCGCCAGCAGCTTGGAGGCAGGGATTGGTGGCTACACCTTC.

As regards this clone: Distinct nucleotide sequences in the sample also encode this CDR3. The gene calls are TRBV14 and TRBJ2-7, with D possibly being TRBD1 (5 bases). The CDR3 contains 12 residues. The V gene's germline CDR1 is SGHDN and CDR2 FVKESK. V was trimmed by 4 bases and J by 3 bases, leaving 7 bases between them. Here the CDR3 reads CASSRGFYEQYF. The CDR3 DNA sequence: TGTGCCAGCAGCCGGGGCTTCTACGAGCAGTACTTC. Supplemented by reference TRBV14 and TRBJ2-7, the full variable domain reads EAGVTQFPSHSVIEKGQTVTLRCDPISGHDNLYWYRRVMGKEIKFLLHFVKESKQDESGMPNNRFLAERTGGTYSTLKVQPAELEDSGVYFCASSRGFYEQYFGPGTRLTVT.

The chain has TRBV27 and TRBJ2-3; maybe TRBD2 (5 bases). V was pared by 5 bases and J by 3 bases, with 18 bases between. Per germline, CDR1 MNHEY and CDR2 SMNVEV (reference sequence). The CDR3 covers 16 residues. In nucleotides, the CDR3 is TGTGCCAGCAGTCCCAACGGACTCGTAAGAACAGATACGCAGTATTTT. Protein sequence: CASSPNGLVRTDTQYF.

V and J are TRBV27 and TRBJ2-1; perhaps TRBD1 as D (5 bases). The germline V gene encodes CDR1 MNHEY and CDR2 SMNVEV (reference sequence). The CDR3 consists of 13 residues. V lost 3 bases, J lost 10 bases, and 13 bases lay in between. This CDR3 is CASSFMVGPEQFF. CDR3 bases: TGTGCCAGCAGTTTTATGGTGGGGCCCGAGCAGTTCTTC.

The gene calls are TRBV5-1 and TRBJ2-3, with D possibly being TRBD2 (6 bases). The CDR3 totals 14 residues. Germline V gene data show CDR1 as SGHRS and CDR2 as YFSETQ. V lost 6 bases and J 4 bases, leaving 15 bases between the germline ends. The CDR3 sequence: CASTTGRGPDTQYF. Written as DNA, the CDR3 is TGCGCCAGCACCACCGGGCGGGGCCCAGATACGCAGTATTTT.

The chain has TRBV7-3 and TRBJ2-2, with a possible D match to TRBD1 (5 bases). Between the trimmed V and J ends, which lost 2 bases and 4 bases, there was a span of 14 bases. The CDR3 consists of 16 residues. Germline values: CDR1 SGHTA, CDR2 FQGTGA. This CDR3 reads CASSLAVDTFTGELFF. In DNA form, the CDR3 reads TGTGCCAGCAGCTTAGCGGTGGACACCTTCACCGGGGAGCTGTTTTTT.

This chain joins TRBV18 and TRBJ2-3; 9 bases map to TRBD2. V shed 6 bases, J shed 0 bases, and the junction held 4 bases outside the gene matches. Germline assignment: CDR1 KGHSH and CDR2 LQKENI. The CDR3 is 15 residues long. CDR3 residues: CASSRLAASTDTQYF. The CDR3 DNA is TGTGCCAGCTCCCGACTAGCGGCTAGCACAGATACGCAGTATTTT.

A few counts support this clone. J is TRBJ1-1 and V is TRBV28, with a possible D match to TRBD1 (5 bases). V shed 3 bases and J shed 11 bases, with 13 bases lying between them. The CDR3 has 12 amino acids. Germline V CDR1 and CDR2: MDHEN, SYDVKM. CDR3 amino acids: CASSFGTGGAFF. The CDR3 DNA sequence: TGTGCCAGCAGTTTTGGAACAGGCGGGGCTTTCTTT.

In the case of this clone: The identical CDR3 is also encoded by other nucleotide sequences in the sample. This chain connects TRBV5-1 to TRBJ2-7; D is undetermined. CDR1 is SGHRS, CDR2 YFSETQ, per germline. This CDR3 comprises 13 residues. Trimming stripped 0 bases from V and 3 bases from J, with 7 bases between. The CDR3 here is CASSLAGSYEQYF. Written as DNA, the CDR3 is TGCGCCAGCAGCTTGGCGGGCAGCTACGAGCAGTACTTC. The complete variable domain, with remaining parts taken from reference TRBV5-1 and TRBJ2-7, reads KAGVTQTPRYLIKTRGQQVTLSCSPISGHRSVSWYQQTPGQGLQFLFEYFSETQRNKGNFPGRFSGRQFSNSRSEMNVSTLELGDSALYLCASSLAGSYEQYFGPGTRLTVT.

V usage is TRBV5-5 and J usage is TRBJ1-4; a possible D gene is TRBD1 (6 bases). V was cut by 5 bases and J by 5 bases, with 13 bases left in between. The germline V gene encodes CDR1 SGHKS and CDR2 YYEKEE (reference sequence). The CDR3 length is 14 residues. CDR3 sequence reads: CASSPTGDNEKLFF. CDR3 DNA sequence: TGTGCCAGCAGTCCGACAGGAGACAATGAAAAACTGTTTTTT.

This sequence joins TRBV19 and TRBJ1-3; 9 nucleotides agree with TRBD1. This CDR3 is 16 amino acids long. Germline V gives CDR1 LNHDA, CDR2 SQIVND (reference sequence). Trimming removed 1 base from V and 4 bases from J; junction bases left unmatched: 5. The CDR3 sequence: CASSIGDRVSGNTIYF. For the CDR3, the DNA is TGTGCCAGTAGTATAGGGGACAGGGTTTCCGGAAACACCATATATTTT.

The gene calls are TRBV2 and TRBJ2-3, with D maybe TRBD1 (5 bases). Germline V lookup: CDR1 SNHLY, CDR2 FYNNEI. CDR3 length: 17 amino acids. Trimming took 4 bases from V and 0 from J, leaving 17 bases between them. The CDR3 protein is CASSGGFRLFSTDTQYF. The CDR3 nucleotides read TGTGCCAGCAGTGGGGGCTTTCGACTCTTTAGCACAGATACGCAGTATTTT.

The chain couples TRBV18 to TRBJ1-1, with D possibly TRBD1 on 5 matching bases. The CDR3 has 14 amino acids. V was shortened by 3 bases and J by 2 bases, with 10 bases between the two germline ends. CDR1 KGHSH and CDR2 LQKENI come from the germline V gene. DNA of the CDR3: TGTGCCAGCTCACCTCGCAGGGAAAACACTGAAGCTTTCTTT. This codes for CASSPRRENTEAFF.

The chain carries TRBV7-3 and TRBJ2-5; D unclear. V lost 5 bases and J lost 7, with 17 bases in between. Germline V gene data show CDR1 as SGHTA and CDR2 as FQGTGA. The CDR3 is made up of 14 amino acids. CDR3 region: CASSPSLSPTTQYF. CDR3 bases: TGTGCCAGCAGCCCCTCTTTAAGCCCTACGACCCAGTACTTC.

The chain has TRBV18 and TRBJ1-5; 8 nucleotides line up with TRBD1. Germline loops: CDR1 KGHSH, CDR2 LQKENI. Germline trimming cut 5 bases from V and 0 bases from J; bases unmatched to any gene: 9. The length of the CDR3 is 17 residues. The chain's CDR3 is CASSSTGVPFSNQPQHF. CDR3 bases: TGTGCCAGCTCATCGACAGGGGTCCCATTTAGCAATCAGCCCCAGCATTTT.

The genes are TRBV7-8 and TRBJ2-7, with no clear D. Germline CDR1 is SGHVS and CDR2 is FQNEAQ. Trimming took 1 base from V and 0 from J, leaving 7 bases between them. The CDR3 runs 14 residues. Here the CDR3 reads CASSLDPVSYEQYF. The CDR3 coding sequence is TGTGCCAGCAGCTTAGATCCAGTCTCCTACGAGCAGTACTTC.

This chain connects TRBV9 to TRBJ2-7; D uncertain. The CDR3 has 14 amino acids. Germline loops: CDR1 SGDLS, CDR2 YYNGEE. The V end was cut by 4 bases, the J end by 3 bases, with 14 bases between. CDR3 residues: CASSPQVESYEQYF. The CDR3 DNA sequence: TGTGCCAGCAGCCCACAAGTCGAGAGCTACGAGCAGTACTTC. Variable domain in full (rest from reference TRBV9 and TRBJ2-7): DSGVTQTPKHLITATGQRVTLRCSPRSGDLSVYWYQQSLDQGLQFLIQYYNGEERAKGNILERFSAQQFPDLHSELNLSSLELGDSALYFCASSPQVESYEQYFGPGTRLTVT.

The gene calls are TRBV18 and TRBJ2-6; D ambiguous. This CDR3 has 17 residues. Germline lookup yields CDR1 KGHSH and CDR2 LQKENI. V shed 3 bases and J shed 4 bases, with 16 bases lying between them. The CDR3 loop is CASSPTIASQGANVLTF. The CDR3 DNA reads TGTGCCAGCTCACCGACGATAGCCTCTCAGGGGGCCAACGTCCTGACTTTC.

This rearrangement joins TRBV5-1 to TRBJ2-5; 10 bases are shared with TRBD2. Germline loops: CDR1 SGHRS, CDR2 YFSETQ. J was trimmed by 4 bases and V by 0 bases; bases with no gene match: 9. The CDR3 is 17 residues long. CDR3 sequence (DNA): TGCGCCAGCAGCTTGGGGTCTAGCGGGAGTCTTTTAGAGACCCAGTACTTC. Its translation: CASSLGSSGSLLETQYF.